The 9 T cell receptor beta chains reported below all come from one sample, sequenced in a study of blood T cell repertoires in COVID-19. Profiling relied on immunoSEQ multiplex PCR, and the TCRdb table lists in-frame clones only, not all of them. In the table there are under 300,000 clones, roughly 88% of which are singletons. Sequencing was carried out using peripheral blood. Receptor source: a man aged 40-55 years who had recovered from COVID-19.

In its sample, this clone was seen a few times. V gene TRBV15 combines with J gene TRBJ2-1, with D perhaps TRBD1 (6 bases). This CDR3 spans 15 amino acids. Germline lookup yields CDR1 LNHNV and CDR2 YYDKDF (reference sequence). Trimming shortened V by 4 bases and J by 4 bases, and 14 bases separated the two germline ends. The CDR3 DNA is TGTGCCACCAGCAACCGACAGGAAGCTTACAATGAGCAGTTCTTC. It specifies CATSNRQEAYNEQFF.

V usage is TRBV27 and J usage is TRBJ1-5; D is perhaps TRBD1 (6 bases). CDR1 is MNHEY and CDR2 is SMNVEV in the germline V gene (reference sequence). Trimming stripped 2 bases from V and 4 bases from J, with 9 bases between. The CDR3 is made up of 14 amino acids. In DNA form, the CDR3 reads TGTGCCAGCAGTTTACGGGACAAAAATCAGCCCCAGCATTTT. Translating gives CASSLRDKNQPQHF.

The genes are TRBV15 and TRBJ1-4, with D perhaps TRBD1 (6 bases). Trimming left V 0 bases short and J 0 bases short, with 17 bases between. Germline values: CDR1 LNHNV, CDR2 YYDKDF (reference sequence). The CDR3 is 19 amino acids. CDR3: CATSRDKGQYRATNEKLFF. CDR3 DNA sequence: TGTGCCACCAGCAGAGATAAAGGACAGTACCGTGCAACTAATGAAAAACTGTTTTTT.

In its sample, this clone was seen a few times. This sequence joins TRBV5-5 and TRBJ1-1, with 9 bases that match TRBD1. V dropped 0 bases and J dropped 7; count of bases not matched to a gene: 4. The CDR3 spans 14 residues. CDR1 and CDR2 from the germline V gene are SGHKS and YYEKEE (reference sequence). In DNA, the CDR3 is TGTGCCAGCAGCTTGGGCGGGACAGGGAATGAAGCTTTCTTT. Translated: CASSLGGTGNEAFF.

The chain is built from TRBV7-2 and TRBJ1-1; 7 bases align to TRBD1. The CDR3 loop spans 16 amino acids. Trimming at V came to 4 bases and at J to 3 bases, leaving 11 bases not matched to a gene. Germline V gene data show CDR1 as SGHTA and CDR2 as FQGNSA. The CDR3 region is CASSSTGARIYTEAFF. In DNA, the CDR3 is TGTGCCAGCAGCTCCACAGGGGCGAGGATTTACACTGAAGCTTTCTTT.

The chain combines TRBV12-5 with TRBJ2-5; 11 bases fit TRBD2. This CDR3 comprises 16 residues. V lost 6 bases and J lost 3; bases outside the gene matches: 9. Germline lookup yields CDR1 LGHNT and CDR2 FRNRAP. The CDR3 is CASGAGTSGLEETQYF. DNA of the CDR3: TGTGCTAGTGGGGCGGGGACTAGCGGTTTGGAAGAGACCCAGTACTTC.

The sample holds one count of this clone. The rearrangement uses TRBV19 and TRBJ2-1; 9 positions match TRBD1. J gave up 5 bases and V 5 bases, and 10 bases lay outside the gene matches. Germline lookup yields CDR1 LNHDA and CDR2 SQIVND (reference sequence). The CDR3 totals 16 residues. In DNA, the CDR3 is TGTGCCAGTAGTCCCTTCACAGGGGGCCTTGACAATGAGCAGTTCTTC. This encodes CASSPFTGGLDNEQFF.

The rearrangement links TRBV30 to TRBJ1-4, with 7 bases that match TRBD1. CDR1 is GTSNPN, CDR2 SVGIG, per germline (reference sequence). The V and J ends lost 7 bases and 11 bases, in that order; junction bases with no gene match: 10. CDR3 length: 12 amino acids. As DNA, the CDR3 is TGTGCCTCCCGACAGGGTGAGGTGAAACTGTTTTTT. Protein product: CASRQGEVKLFF.

This clone was recorded a few times. The chain has TRBV5-8 and TRBJ2-1; a possible D gene is TRBD1 (5 bases). V was cut by 4 bases and J by 7 bases, with 9 bases left in between. CDR1 SGHTS and CDR2 YDEGEE come from the germline V gene. This CDR3 region has 12 residues. In DNA, the CDR3 is TGTGCCAGCAGCGAGACAGATAATGAGCAGTTCTTC. This translates into CASSETDNEQFF.